Each of the 20 T cell receptor beta chains below was sequenced from the same sample in a study of blood T cell repertoires in COVID-19. Assay used: immunoSEQ multiplex PCR; TCRdb lists only in-frame clones, some missing. The sample contains roughly 170,000 clones, about 88% of which appear only once. The sequencing input was peripheral blood. These receptors were collected from a man in his sixties with acute or convalescent COVID-19.

The genes are TRBV5-5 and TRBJ1-1; D not resolved. The CDR3 runs to 14 residues. Trimming cost V 4 bases and J 5 bases, with 15 bases left between them. Germline assignment: CDR1 SGHKS and CDR2 YYEKEE (reference sequence). CDR3 region: CASSRWAGGTEAFF. As DNA, the CDR3 is TGTGCCAGCAGCCGGTGGGCCGGAGGGACTGAAGCTTTCTTT.

The rearrangement joins TRBV6-5 to TRBJ1-3, with 9 bases aligning to TRBD1. V gave up 0 bases and J gave up 5 bases; unmatched junction bases: 2. CDR1 and CDR2 from the germline V gene are MNHEY and SVGAGI. The CDR3 has 15 amino acids. CDR3 sequence: CASSYSTGGRNTIYF. The CDR3 DNA is TGTGCCAGCAGTTACTCAACAGGGGGCAGAAACACCATATATTTT.

The chain uses TRBV9 and TRBJ2-5; 11 bases are shared with TRBD2. This CDR3 comprises 16 residues. CDR1 SGDLS and CDR2 YYNGEE come from the germline V gene. V shed 0 bases, J shed 5 bases, and the junction held 6 bases outside the gene matches. CDR3 sequence reads: CASSVALAGGGETQYF. Written as DNA, the CDR3 is TGTGCCAGCAGCGTAGCTTTAGCGGGAGGGGGGGAGACCCAGTACTTC.

The chain links TRBV2 to TRBJ2-1; no definite D call. The CDR3 loop spans 11 amino acids. Per germline, CDR1 SNHLY and CDR2 FYNNEI. The V end lost 4 bases, the J end lost 11 bases, and 9 bases lay between the germline ends. The CDR3 bases are TGTGCCAGCAGTGGACTGGAGAAGCAGTTCTTC. Amino acid sequence: CASSGLEKQFF.

This chain links TRBV2 with TRBJ2-5; 9 bases align to TRBD1. V lost 4 bases to trimming and J lost 4 bases; unmatched junction nucleotides: 1. The CDR3 length is 13 residues. Looked up from germline, CDR1 is SNHLY and CDR2 is FYNNEI. CDR3: CASSGDRAETQYF. CDR3 DNA sequence: TGTGCCAGCAGTGGGGACAGGGCAGAGACCCAGTACTTC. Drawing the rest from reference TRBV2 and TRBJ2-5, the complete variable domain is EPEVTQTPSHQVTQMGQEVILRCVPISNHLYFYWYRQILGQKVEFLVSFYNNEISEKSEIFDDQFSVERPDGSNFTLKIRSTKLEDSAMYFCASSGDRAETQYFGPGTRLLVL.

The V gene is TRBV5-5, the J gene TRBJ1-3, with D unclear. Germline-derived CDR1 and CDR2 are SGHKS and YYEKEE (reference sequence). CDR3 length: 16 amino acids. Trimming cost V 5 bases and J 1 base, with 16 bases left between them. CDR3 nucleotide sequence: TGTGCCAGCAGTCATGAGGAGAGGCGGTCTGGAAACACCATATATTTT. Amino acids: CASSHEERRSGNTIYF.

The V call is TRBV7-8, the J call TRBJ1-3; D is possibly TRBD1 (5 bases). Germline CDR1 and CDR2: SGHVS and FQNEAQ. The CDR3 contains 15 residues. The V end was cut by 5 bases, the J end by 4 bases, with 15 bases between. The CDR3 loop is CASSPVAGKGNTIYF. The CDR3 DNA is TGTGCCAGCAGCCCCGTGGCAGGGAAAGGAAACACCATATATTTT.

The chain carries TRBV6-6 and TRBJ1-2; 7 bases are shared with TRBD1. After removal of 4 bases from V and 7 bases from J, the junction contained 6 bases not matched to a gene. CDR1 MNHNY and CDR2 SVGAGI come from the germline V gene (reference sequence). The CDR3 loop spans 13 amino acids. The CDR3 region is CASSSYSGGGYTF. The CDR3 DNA sequence: TGTGCCAGCAGTTCGTATTCAGGGGGTGGCTACACCTTC.

This clone was seen only a few times. At the DNA level, this CDR3 is encoded by other sequences in the same sample as well. V gene TRBV12-3 or TRBV12-4 combines with J gene TRBJ1-1; D possibly corresponds to TRBD1 (6 bases). Trimming shortened V by 4 bases and J by 1 base, and 7 bases separated the two germline ends. The CDR3 has 13 amino acids. CDR3 in amino acids: CASSSTGNTEAFF. CDR3 nucleotide sequence: TGTGCCAGCAGTTCGACAGGGAACACTGAAGCTTTCTTT.

The genes are TRBV19 and TRBJ2-1; TRBD2 matches at 14 bases. Trimming at V came to 2 bases and at J to 10 bases, leaving 7 bases not matched to a gene. The germline V gene encodes CDR1 LNHDA and CDR2 SQIVND (reference sequence). This CDR3 has 16 residues. CDR3 DNA: TGTGCCAGTAGTATACTGGGGACTAGCGGGGGAGGCGAGCAGTTCTTC. Amino acids: CASSILGTSGGGEQFF.

For the CDR3, the DNA is TGTGCCTGGAGTTCGGACACCGACTCTGGAAACACCATATATTTT. Translated: CAWSSDTDSGNTIYF. The chain couples TRBV30 to TRBJ1-3, with D possibly matching TRBD1 (5 bases). Trimming pared 2 bases from V and 0 bases from J, leaving 11 bases between. Germline V gives CDR1 GTSNPN, CDR2 SVGIG (reference sequence). This CDR3 has 15 amino acids.

On this clone itself: Mismatch with germline at one junction end may stem from a read error. The chain couples TRBV19 to TRBJ1-1; 9 positions agree with TRBD1. This CDR3 has 13 residues. The germline CDR1 and CDR2 sequences are LNHDA and SQIVND (reference sequence). CDR3 sequence reads: CASTIGQGLEAFF. The CDR3 DNA reads as TGTGCCAGTACTATAGGACAGGGGCTTGAAGCTTTCTTT.

J is TRBJ1-4 and V is TRBV29-1; tentatively, D is TRBD1 (6 bases). Trimming removed 2 bases at V and 5 bases at J, with 6 bases between. Germline V CDR1 and CDR2: SQVTM, ANQGSEA. This CDR3 is built from 12 residues. CDR3 coding DNA: TGCAGCGTTGAACAGGGGAATGAAAAACTGTTTTTT. Translation: CSVEQGNEKLFF.

The chain is built from TRBV2 and TRBJ1-4; perhaps TRBD1 as D (6 bases). From germline, CDR1 is SNHLY and CDR2 FYNNEI. CDR3 length: 14 amino acids. V was trimmed by 4 bases and J by 7 bases, leaving 13 bases between them. This chain's CDR3 is CASSVLQGGEKLFF. CDR3 DNA sequence: TGTGCCAGCAGTGTGCTGCAAGGGGGTGAAAAACTGTTTTTT.

The rearrangement uses TRBV11-3 and TRBJ1-1; no reliable D call. Germline CDR1 reads SGHNT; CDR2 reads YENEEA. The V gene lost 0 bases and the J gene lost 7 bases, with 9 bases spanning the gap. This CDR3 is built from 13 residues. The CDR3 loop reads CASSLDRRLEAFF. DNA of the CDR3: TGTGCCAGCAGCTTAGACAGGAGGCTTGAAGCTTTCTTT.

The rearrangement links TRBV7-7 to TRBJ2-3; a possible D gene is TRBD1 (6 bases). Germline-derived CDR1 and CDR2 are SSHAT and FNYEAQ (reference sequence). Between the trimmed V and J ends, which lost 5 bases and 1 base, there was a span of 13 bases. This CDR3 region has 15 residues. The CDR3 loop is CASSEGTTRTDTQYF. CDR3 sequence (DNA): TGTGCCAGCAGCGAGGGGACAACGCGCACAGATACGCAGTATTTT.

This clone was seen just once. The chain recombines TRBV2 with TRBJ2-2; D uncertain. Trimming removed 5 bases at V and 7 bases at J, with 8 bases between. CDR1 is SNHLY and CDR2 is FYNNEI in the germline V gene. The CDR3 is 12 amino acids. The CDR3 protein is CASSLSIGELFF. The CDR3 DNA reads as TGTGCCAGCAGTCTAAGTATCGGGGAGCTGTTTTTT.

This chain connects TRBV15 to TRBJ2-1, with TRBD2 matching 11 bases. This CDR3 spans 16 amino acids. V was clipped by 5 bases and J by 8 bases; unmatched bases: 11. Germline CDR1 and CDR2: LNHNV and YYDKDF (reference sequence). The CDR3 DNA follows: TGTGCCACCAGCGAGGGAGGGACTAGCGGACTTCATGAGCAGTTCTTC. It translates to CATSEGGTSGLHEQFF.

The chain carries TRBV6-6 and TRBJ1-5; 8 nucleotides agree with TRBD1. The CDR3 is 14 residues long. CDR1 and CDR2 (germline): MNHNY, SVGAGI (reference sequence). V shed 5 bases, J shed 5 bases, and the junction held 5 bases outside the gene matches. In DNA form, the CDR3 reads TGTGCCAGCAGTAAGGGACAGGAAGATCAGCCCCAGCATTTT. Its protein is CASSKGQEDQPQHF.

The J gene is TRBJ1-4, the V gene TRBV7-2; 7 bases line up with TRBD1. The CDR3 runs 14 residues. Germline assignment: CDR1 SGHTA and CDR2 FQGNSA. Trimming at V came to 4 bases and at J to 7 bases, leaving 6 bases not matched to a gene. Here the CDR3 reads CASSSTGIGEKLFF. The CDR3 region has the DNA TGTGCCAGCAGCTCGACAGGGATAGGTGAAAAACTGTTTTTT.